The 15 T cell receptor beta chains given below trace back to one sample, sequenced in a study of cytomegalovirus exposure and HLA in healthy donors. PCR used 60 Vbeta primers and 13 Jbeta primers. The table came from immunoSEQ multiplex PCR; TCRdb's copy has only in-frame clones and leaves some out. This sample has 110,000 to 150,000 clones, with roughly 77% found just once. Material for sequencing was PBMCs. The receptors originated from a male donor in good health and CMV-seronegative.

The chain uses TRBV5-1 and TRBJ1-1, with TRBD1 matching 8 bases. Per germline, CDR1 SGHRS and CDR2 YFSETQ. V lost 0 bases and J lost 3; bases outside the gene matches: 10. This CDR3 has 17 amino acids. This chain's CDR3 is CASSLEPQGAGDTEAFF. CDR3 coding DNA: TGCGCCAGCAGCTTGGAACCTCAGGGGGCGGGTGACACTGAAGCTTTCTTT.

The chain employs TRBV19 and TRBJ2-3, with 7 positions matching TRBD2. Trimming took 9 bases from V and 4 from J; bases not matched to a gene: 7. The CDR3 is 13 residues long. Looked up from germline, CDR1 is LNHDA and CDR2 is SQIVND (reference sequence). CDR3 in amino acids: CASRGSGADTQYF. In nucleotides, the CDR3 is TGTGCCAGCCGGGGGAGCGGGGCAGATACGCAGTATTTT. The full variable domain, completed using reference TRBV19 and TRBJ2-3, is DGGITQSPKYLFRKEGQNVTLSCEQNLNHDAMYWYRQDPGQGLRLIYYSQIVNDFQKGDIAEGYSVSREKKESFPLTVTSAQKNPTAFYLCASRGSGADTQYFGPGTRLTVL.

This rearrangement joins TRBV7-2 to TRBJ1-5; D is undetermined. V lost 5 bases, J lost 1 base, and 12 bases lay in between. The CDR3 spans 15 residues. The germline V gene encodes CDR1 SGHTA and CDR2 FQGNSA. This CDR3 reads CASSAAVSSNQPQHF. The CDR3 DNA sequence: TGTGCCAGCAGCGCCGCGGTCTCAAGCAATCAGCCCCAGCATTTT.

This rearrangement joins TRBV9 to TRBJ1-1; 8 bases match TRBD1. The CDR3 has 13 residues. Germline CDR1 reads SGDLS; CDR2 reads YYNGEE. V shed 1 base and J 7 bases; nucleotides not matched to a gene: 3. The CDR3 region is CASSVRQGSEAFF. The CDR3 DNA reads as TGTGCCAGCAGCGTAAGACAGGGGAGTGAAGCTTTCTTT.

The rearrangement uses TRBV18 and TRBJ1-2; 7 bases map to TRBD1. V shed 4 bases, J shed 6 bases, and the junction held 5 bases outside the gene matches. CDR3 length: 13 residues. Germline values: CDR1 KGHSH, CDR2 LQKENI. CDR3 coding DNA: TGTGCCAGCTCACAACAGGGGACGAATGGCTACACCTTC. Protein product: CASSQQGTNGYTF.

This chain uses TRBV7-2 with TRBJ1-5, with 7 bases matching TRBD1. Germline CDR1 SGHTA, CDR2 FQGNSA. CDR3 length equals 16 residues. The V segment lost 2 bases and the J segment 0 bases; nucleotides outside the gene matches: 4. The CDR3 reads CASSLQGVSSNQPQHF. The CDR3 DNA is TGTGCCAGCAGCTTACAGGGGGTTAGTAGCAATCAGCCCCAGCATTTT.

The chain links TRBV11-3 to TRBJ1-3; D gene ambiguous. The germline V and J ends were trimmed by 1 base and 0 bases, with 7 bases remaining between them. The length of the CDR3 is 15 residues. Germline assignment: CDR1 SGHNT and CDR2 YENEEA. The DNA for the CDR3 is TGTGCCAGCAGCTTAGGTCCGAGCTCTGGAAACACCATATATTTT. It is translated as CASSLGPSSGNTIYF.

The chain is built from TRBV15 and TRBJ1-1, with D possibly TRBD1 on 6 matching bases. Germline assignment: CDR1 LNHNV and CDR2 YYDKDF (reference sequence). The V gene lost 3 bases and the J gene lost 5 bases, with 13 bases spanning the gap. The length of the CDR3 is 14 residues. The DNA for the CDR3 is TGTGCCACCAGCAGGGGAGGGGGAGGGACTGAAGCTTTCTTT. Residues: CATSRGGGGTEAFF.

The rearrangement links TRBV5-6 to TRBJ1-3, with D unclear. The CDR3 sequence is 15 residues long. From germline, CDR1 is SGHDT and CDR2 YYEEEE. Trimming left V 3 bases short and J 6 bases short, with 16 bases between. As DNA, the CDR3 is TGTGCCAGCAGCTGGGCGGAGGGCTGGACAAACACCATATATTTT. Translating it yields CASSWAEGWTNTIYF. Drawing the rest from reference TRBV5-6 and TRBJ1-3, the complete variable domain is DAGVTQSPTHLIKTRGQQVTLRCSPKSGHDTVSWYQQALGQGPQFIFQYYEEEERQRGNFPDRFSGHQFPNYSSELNVNALLLGDSALYLCASSWAEGWTNTIYFGEGSWLTVV.

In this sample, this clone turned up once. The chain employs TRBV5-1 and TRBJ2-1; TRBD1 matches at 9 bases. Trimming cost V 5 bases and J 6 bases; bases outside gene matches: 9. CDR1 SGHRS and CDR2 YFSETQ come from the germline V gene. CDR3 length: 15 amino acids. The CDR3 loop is CASRPGTGSRNEQFF. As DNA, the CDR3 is TGCGCCAGCAGACCCGGGACAGGGAGTCGCAATGAGCAGTTCTTC.

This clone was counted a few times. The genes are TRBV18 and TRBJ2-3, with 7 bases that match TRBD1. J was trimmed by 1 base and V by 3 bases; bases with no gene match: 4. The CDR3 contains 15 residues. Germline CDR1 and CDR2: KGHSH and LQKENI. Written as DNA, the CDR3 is TGTGCCAGCTCACCGAGGGGGCGCGGCACAGATACGCAGTATTTT. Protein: CASSPRGRGTDTQYF.

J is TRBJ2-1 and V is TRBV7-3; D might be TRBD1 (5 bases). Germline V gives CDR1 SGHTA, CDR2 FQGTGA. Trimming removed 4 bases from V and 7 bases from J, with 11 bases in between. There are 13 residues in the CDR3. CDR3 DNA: TGTGCCAGCAGCTCCCTGACAGATAATGAGCAGTTCTTC. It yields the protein CASSSLTDNEQFF.

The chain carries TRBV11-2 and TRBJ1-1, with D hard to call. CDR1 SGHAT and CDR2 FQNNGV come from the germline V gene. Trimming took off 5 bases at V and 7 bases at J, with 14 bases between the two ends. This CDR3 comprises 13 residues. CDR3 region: CASSLYGTVEAFF. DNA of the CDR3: TGTGCCAGCAGCCTATACGGTACCGTTGAAGCTTTCTTT.

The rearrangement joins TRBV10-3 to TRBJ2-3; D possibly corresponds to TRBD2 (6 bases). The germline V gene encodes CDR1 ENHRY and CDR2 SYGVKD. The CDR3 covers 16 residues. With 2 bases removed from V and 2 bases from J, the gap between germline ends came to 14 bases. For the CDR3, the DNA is TGTGCCATCAGTGAGATGGGCGGGGTAAACACAGATACGCAGTATTTT. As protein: CAISEMGGVNTDTQYF.

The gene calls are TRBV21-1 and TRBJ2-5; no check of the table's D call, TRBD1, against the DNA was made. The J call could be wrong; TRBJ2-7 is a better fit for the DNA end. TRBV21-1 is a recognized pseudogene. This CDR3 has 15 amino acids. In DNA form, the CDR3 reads TGTGCCAGCAGCAAAGCACACAGGGGGACCTACGAGCAGTACTTC. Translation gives CASSKAHRGTYEQYF.